The next 29 T cell receptor beta chains were all read from a single sample in a study of OX40 agonist ivuxolimab in advanced cancers. TCRdb's table, derived via immunoSEQ multiplex PCR, lists solely in-frame clones and lacks some. The sample lists over 25,000 clones; roughly 83% were seen once. The sequenced sample was CD4+ or CD8+ T cells sorted from blood, obtained in a trial of the OX40 agonist ivuxolimab. Every receptor here comes from an adult with an advanced solid tumor such as melanoma, head and neck, liver or kidney cancer.

This clone was seen a handful of times. The chain has TRBV28 and TRBJ2-7; TRBD2 agrees at 12 bases. CDR1 is MDHEN, CDR2 SYDVKM, per germline. CDR3 length: 15 residues. J gave up 5 bases and V 6 bases, and 8 bases lay outside the gene matches. CDR3 sequence (DNA): TGTGCCAGCAGACAGACTAGCGGGAGAAATAACGAGCAGTACTTC. As protein: CASRQTSGRNNEQYF.

The chain uses TRBV10-2 and TRBJ2-7, with a weak D call TRBD1 (6 bases). Trimming took off 5 bases at V and 2 bases at J, with 7 bases between the two ends. The CDR3 has 12 amino acids. CDR1 and CDR2 from the germline V gene are WSHSY and SAAADI. CDR3 nucleotide sequence: TGCGCCAGCAGTCCAGGGGCCTACGAGCAGTACTTC. It encodes CASSPGAYEQYF.

CDR3 sequence: CASRLMGPSTGELFF. The CDR3 nucleotides are TGTGCAAGTCGCTTAATGGGACCATCCACCGGGGAGCTGTTTTTT. The chain carries TRBV12-2 and TRBJ2-2. TRBV12-2 is shown as a pseudogene. CDR3 length: 15 amino acids.

The chain uses TRBV15 and TRBJ1-2; TRBD1 might be the D (6 bases). CDR1 is LNHNV and CDR2 is YYDKDF in the germline V gene (reference sequence). The CDR3 totals 14 residues. V was cut by 6 bases and J by 8 bases, with 19 bases left in between. CDR3 nucleotides: TGTGCCACCAGAGATGGCGTCAGGGGTGGAGGCTACACCTTC. Translating it yields CATRDGVRGGGYTF.

V gene TRBV5-1 combines with J gene TRBJ1-5; tentative D call: TRBD1 (5 bases). V was trimmed by 1 base and J by 1 base, leaving 9 bases between them. Germline V gene lookup returns CDR1 SGHRS and CDR2 YFSETQ. The CDR3 sequence is 15 residues long. This CDR3 is CASSLPGQSNQPQHF. CDR3 sequence (DNA): TGCGCCAGCAGCTTGCCAGGGCAAAGCAATCAGCCCCAGCATTTT.

The gene calls are TRBV14 and TRBJ2-7; tentative D call: TRBD1 (6 bases). This CDR3 region has 15 residues. Germline V gives CDR1 SGHDN, CDR2 FVKESK. The ends were cut back, 1 base at V and 3 bases at J, with 13 bases in the middle. The CDR3 spells CASSQGTGHGYEQYF. The CDR3 bases are TGTGCCAGCAGCCAAGGAACAGGGCACGGCTACGAGCAGTACTTC.

This clone has just one count. The chain has TRBV4-1 and TRBJ2-1; 7 bases align to TRBD2. The germline V gene has CDR1 MGHRA and CDR2 YSYEKL. This CDR3 has 13 residues. V lost 0 bases to trimming and J lost 9 bases; unmatched junction nucleotides: 2. The CDR3 loop is CASSQDGGGEQFF. The DNA for the CDR3 is TGCGCCAGCAGCCAAGATGGCGGGGGTGAGCAGTTCTTC.

The chain uses TRBV28 and TRBJ2-5; 8 positions agree with TRBD1. V gave up 5 bases and J gave up 3 bases; unmatched junction bases: 20. The CDR3 runs to 19 residues. The germline V gene encodes CDR1 MDHEN and CDR2 SYDVKM. The DNA of the CDR3 is TGTGCCAGCAGTCCCCTACTGGGCGGACAGGGAGAGAGGGAAGAGACCCAGTACTTC. It yields the protein CASSPLLGGQGEREETQYF.

The J gene is TRBJ2-3, the V gene TRBV28; a possible D gene is TRBD2 (6 bases). V was shortened by 6 bases and J by 3 bases, with 13 bases between the two germline ends. Germline assignment: CDR1 MDHEN and CDR2 SYDVKM. CDR3 length equals 14 residues. The CDR3 nucleotides read TGTGCCAGCAGCCCAAGACGGGAGACAGATACGCAGTATTTT. Its translation: CASSPRRETDTQYF.

The rearrangement joins TRBV4-1 to TRBJ1-4, with D perhaps TRBD1 (5 bases). Germline CDR1 reads MGHRA; CDR2 reads YSYEKL. This CDR3 contains 14 residues. The V end was cut by 5 bases, the J end by 6 bases, with 13 bases between. CDR3 bases: TGCGCCAGCAGCTTCGACAGCCTGGATGAAAAACTGTTTTTT. Protein: CASSFDSLDEKLFF.

The V gene is TRBV4-1, the J gene TRBJ2-2; D gene unclear. The CDR3 length is 14 residues. Germline V gives CDR1 MGHRA, CDR2 YSYEKL. V was shortened by 4 bases and J by 3 bases, with 9 bases between the two germline ends. The CDR3 nucleotides are TGCGCCAGCAGCCGATGGGTCGACACCGGGGAGCTGTTTTTT. It encodes CASSRWVDTGELFF.

The rearrangement links TRBV4-1 to TRBJ2-1, with 10 bases matching TRBD2. The V segment lost 5 bases and the J segment 4 bases; nucleotides outside the gene matches: 11. CDR3 length equals 17 residues. CDR1 MGHRA and CDR2 YSYEKL come from the germline V gene. CDR3 residues: CASSGRASGSGYNEQFF. DNA of the CDR3: TGCGCCAGCAGCGGGAGGGCTAGCGGGAGTGGGTACAATGAGCAGTTCTTC.

By its share, this clone is medium-sized. The chain's CDR3 is CASSLGSGSGFEQYF. CDR3 coding DNA: TGTGCCAGCAGCTTAGGGTCCGGTTCGGGATTCGAGCAGTACTTC. The V gene is TRBV11-1, the J gene TRBJ2-7; D is perhaps TRBD2 (5 bases). The ends were cut back, 1 base at V and 6 bases at J, with 16 bases in the middle. The CDR3 is 15 residues long. The germline V gene encodes CDR1 SGHAT and CDR2 FQDESV (reference sequence).

The chain carries TRBV7-9 and TRBJ1-5; no reliable D call. The CDR3 has 15 amino acids. Germline values: CDR1 SEHNR, CDR2 FQNEAQ (reference sequence). V lost 5 bases and J 1 base, leaving 12 bases between the germline ends. This CDR3 is CASSPAGVSNQPQHF. The CDR3 DNA reads TGTGCCAGCAGCCCGGCCGGTGTCAGCAATCAGCCCCAGCATTTT. The variable domain in full, with the rest retrieved from reference TRBV7-9 and TRBJ1-5, is DTGVSQNPRHKITKRGQNVTFRCDPISEHNRLYWYRQTLGQGPEFLTYFQNEAQLEKSRLLSDRFSAERPKGSFSTLEIQRTEQGDSAMYLCASSPAGVSNQPQHFGDGTRLSIL.

This clone is a singleton in its sample. The chain recombines TRBV6-1 with TRBJ2-3; a weak D match, TRBD1 (6 bases). Germline values: CDR1 MNHNS, CDR2 SASEGT. The CDR3 loop spans 15 amino acids. V lost 4 bases and J 4 bases, leaving 15 bases between the germline ends. CDR3 protein: CASSAPPQGPDTQYF. CDR3 in DNA: TGTGCCAGCAGTGCCCCTCCCCAGGGGCCAGATACGCAGTATTTT.

This chain links TRBV28 with TRBJ2-7; D perhaps matches TRBD1 (6 bases). The V gene's germline CDR1 is MDHEN and CDR2 SYDVKM. The CDR3 runs to 15 residues. The V and J ends lost 5 bases and 1 base respectively, with 15 bases between them. The chain's CDR3 is CASSHDRDISYEQYF. The CDR3 DNA is TGTGCCAGCAGTCACGACCGGGACATATCCTACGAGCAGTACTTC. Variable domain in full (rest from reference TRBV28 and TRBJ2-7): DVKVTQSSRYLVKRTGEKVFLECVQDMDHENMFWYRQDPGLGLRLIYFSYDVKMKEKGDIPEGYSVSREKKERFSLILESASTNQTSMYLCASSHDRDISYEQYFGPGTRLTVT.

The chain uses TRBV9 and TRBJ2-7; D is ambiguous. Germline values: CDR1 SGDLS, CDR2 YYNGEE. The length of the CDR3 is 16 residues. Trimming pared 0 bases from V and 0 bases from J, leaving 13 bases between. The CDR3 nucleotides read TGTGCCAGCAGCGTAGGGAATTCGTACAGCTCCTACGAGCAGTACTTC. Encoded protein: CASSVGNSYSSYEQYF. Using reference TRBV9 and TRBJ2-7 for the parts outside the CDR3, the full variable domain is DSGVTQTPKHLITATGQRVTLRCSPRSGDLSVYWYQQSLDQGLQFLIQYYNGEERAKGNILERFSAQQFPDLHSELNLSSLELGDSALYFCASSVGNSYSSYEQYFGPGTRLTVT.

The chain is built from TRBV7-9 and TRBJ2-7, with 8 bases aligning to TRBD1. The V segment lost 4 bases and the J segment 7 bases; nucleotides outside the gene matches: 6. Germline V lookup: CDR1 SEHNR, CDR2 FQNEAQ (reference sequence). This CDR3 region has 13 residues. The CDR3 protein is CASSYRGEAEQYF. In DNA, the CDR3 is TGTGCCAGCAGCTACAGGGGGGAGGCGGAGCAGTACTTC.

The gene calls are TRBV4-2 and TRBJ2-7; 10 bases align to TRBD2. Looked up from germline, CDR1 is LGHNA and CDR2 is YNFKEQ. The CDR3 runs to 14 residues. V was pared by 2 bases and J by 5 bases, with 3 bases of the junction left unmatched. The CDR3 protein is CASSQYTSGDEQYF. The CDR3, as DNA: TGTGCCAGCAGCCAATATACTAGCGGGGACGAGCAGTACTTC.

This chain uses TRBV28 with TRBJ2-3; D might be TRBD1 (7 bases). CDR1 and CDR2 (germline): MDHEN, SYDVKM. The length of the CDR3 is 16 residues. Trimming shortened V by 2 bases and J by 2 bases, and 14 bases separated the two germline ends. The CDR3 sequence: CASSLAGTEYTDTQYF. DNA of the CDR3: TGTGCCAGCAGTTTAGCGGGGACAGAGTACACAGATACGCAGTATTTT.

This chain links TRBV10-2 with TRBJ2-1, with a weak D call TRBD2 (6 bases). Looked up from germline, CDR1 is WSHSY and CDR2 is SAAADI. V was shortened by 6 bases and J by 7 bases, with 16 bases between the two germline ends. This CDR3 has 14 residues. As DNA, the CDR3 is TGCGCCAGCAGATCTGACGGGGGATGGAATGAGCAGTTCTTC. Amino acids: CASRSDGGWNEQFF.

The chain couples TRBV29-1 to TRBJ2-7; 13 nucleotides line up with TRBD2. The ends lost 6 bases at V and 5 bases at J; junction bases unmatched: 4. This CDR3 contains 13 residues. The V gene's germline CDR1 is SQVTM and CDR2 ANQGSEA. In DNA, the CDR3 is TGCAGCGTCGACGGACTAGCGGGAGACGAGCAGTACTTC. Amino acid sequence: CSVDGLAGDEQYF.

The gene calls are TRBV15 and TRBJ1-3; D is undetermined. V was trimmed by 0 bases and J by 2 bases, leaving 11 bases between them. The CDR3 covers 16 residues. From germline, CDR1 is LNHNV and CDR2 YYDKDF (reference sequence). DNA for the CDR3: TGTGCCACCAGCAGAGATCGATCCGGGGCTGGAAACACCATATATTTT. Encoded protein: CATSRDRSGAGNTIYF.

The chain employs TRBV27 and TRBJ2-7; D gene uncertain. CDR3 length: 12 residues. Between the trimmed V and J ends, which lost 2 bases and 1 base, there was a span of 3 bases. The germline CDR1 and CDR2 sequences are MNHEY and SMNVEV (reference sequence). Here the CDR3 reads CASSLMSYEQYF. The CDR3 bases are TGTGCCAGCAGTTTAATGTCCTACGAGCAGTACTTC.

Many counts were recorded for this clone. The CDR3 DNA is TGTGCCAGCAGTTCTTCAGGGTGGTCCGGAAACACCATATATTTT. Translation: CASSSSGWSGNTIYF. The chain is built from TRBV28 and TRBJ1-3; the D gene is possibly TRBD1 (5 bases). Germline-derived CDR1 and CDR2 are MDHEN and SYDVKM. The CDR3 extends over 15 amino acids. Trimming pared 4 bases from V and 4 bases from J, leaving 14 bases between.

This rearrangement joins TRBV29-1 to TRBJ2-7; no firm D call. This CDR3 is 14 amino acids long. Germline V gene data show CDR1 as SQVTM and CDR2 as ANQGSEA. V shed 0 bases and J shed 0 bases, with 9 bases lying between them. The CDR3 loop is CSVEDRESSYEQYF. CDR3 in DNA: TGCAGCGTTGAAGATCGAGAGAGCTCCTACGAGCAGTACTTC.

The V gene is TRBV5-1, the J gene TRBJ2-6, with D maybe TRBD1 (5 bases). From germline, CDR1 is SGHRS and CDR2 YFSETQ. The CDR3 runs to 15 residues. V was clipped by 0 bases and J by 4 bases, with 8 bases between them. Here the CDR3 reads CASSLESGGANVLTF. The CDR3 coding sequence is TGCGCCAGCAGCTTGGAGTCAGGGGGGGCCAACGTCCTGACTTTC.

Here the CDR3 reads CASSLYGTGDSNQPQHF. The CDR3 DNA reads as TGTGCCAGCAGCTTATACGGGACAGGTGATAGCAATCAGCCCCAGCATTTT. The chain couples TRBV13 to TRBJ1-5; 8 bases match TRBD1. The length of the CDR3 is 17 residues. Germline V gene sequence: CDR1 PRHDT, CDR2 FYEKMQ (reference sequence). Germline trimming cut 2 bases from V and 0 bases from J; bases unmatched to any gene: 6.

This clone showed up just once. This rearrangement joins TRBV30 to TRBJ1-6; no firm D call. This CDR3 has 16 residues. Germline loops: CDR1 GTSNPN, CDR2 SVGIG (reference sequence). V was shortened by 0 bases and J by 7 bases, with 16 bases between the two germline ends. In DNA form, the CDR3 reads TGTGCCTGGAGTGTAGCCCTTCCTTCTGTCAATTCACCCCTCCACTTT. The encoded protein is CAWSVALPSVNSPLHF.